These 7 T cell receptor beta chains were all obtained from the same sample, sequenced in a study of T cells in Graves' hyperthyroidism and ophthalmopathy. The TCR beta CDR3 regions underwent amplification using RNA transcripts as the source. Initially, a first-round RT-PCR of the TCR CDR3 employed the HTBI primer set. Each CDR3 protein is one row after TCRdb ran MiXCR on the multiplex PCR reads. Seen here are under 350,000 distinct CDR3 sequences, about 15% observed once, and the top ten hold approximately 60%. The source material was blood. The receptors stem from an older woman with Graves' ophthalmopathy.

This clonotype was picked up many times. This sequence joins TRBV5-6 and TRBJ1-1; D unresolved. Germline CDR1 reads SGHDT; CDR2 reads YYEEEE. The CDR3 length is 14 residues. Trimming stripped 2 bases from V and 4 bases from J, with 12 bases between. The CDR3 sequence is CASSLGQRGTEAFF. The CDR3 DNA reads TGTGCCAGCAGCTTAGGGCAACGGGGCACTGAAGCTTTCTTT.

This clonotype was seen more than once but under ten times. Here the CDR3 reads CASSWSGGAGELFF. CDR3 nucleotide sequence: TGTGCCAGCAGTTGGTCAGGGGGGGCCGGGGAGCTGTTTTTT. This rearrangement joins TRBV28 to TRBJ2-2, with D perhaps matching TRBD1 or TRBD2 (7 bases each). The CDR3 is 14 residues long. The germline gives CDR1 MDHEN, CDR2 SYDVKM. The ends were cut back, 4 bases at V and 6 bases at J, with 12 bases in the middle.

This clonotype was counted ten times or more. This chain connects TRBV7-2 to TRBJ2-1, with unresolved D. V lost 3 bases and J 6 bases, leaving 9 bases between the germline ends. The CDR3 sequence is 13 residues long. CDR1 is SGHTA and CDR2 is FQGNSA in the germline V gene. The CDR3 loop is CASSFARGNEQFF. The CDR3 nucleotides are TGTGCCAGCAGCTTCGCCCGCGGCAATGAGCAGTTCTTC.

This clonotype was recorded at least ten times. The V call is TRBV10-3, the J call TRBJ2-5; the D gene is possibly TRBD2 (6 bases). The V gene's germline CDR1 is ENHRY and CDR2 SYGVKD. The CDR3 loop spans 12 amino acids. Trimming cost V 2 bases and J 9 bases, with 10 bases left between them. Here the CDR3 reads CAISEPGSSQYF. CDR3 in DNA: TGTGCCATCAGTGAGCCCGGGAGCTCCCAGTACTTC.

In its sample, this clonotype was seen many times. The chain couples TRBV27 to TRBJ2-3; D is uncertain. Trimming pared 3 bases from V and 2 bases from J, leaving 12 bases between. In germline, CDR1 is MNHEY, CDR2 SMNVEV (reference sequence). CDR3 length equals 15 residues. This CDR3 reads CASSFAGLPTDTQYF. The CDR3 nucleotides are TGTGCCAGCAGTTTTGCTGGGTTGCCCACAGATACGCAGTATTTT.

Ten or more counts support this clonotype. This chain connects TRBV5-8 to TRBJ1-5, with TRBD1 as a possible D gene (5 bases). Trimming shortened V by 4 bases and J by 2 bases, and 16 bases separated the two germline ends. The CDR3 contains 16 residues. The germline CDR1 and CDR2 sequences are SGHTS and YDEGEE. CDR3 region: CASSVRDLSGNQPQHF. CDR3 DNA: TGTGCCAGCAGCGTACGGGACTTATCGGGCAATCAGCCCCAGCATTTT.

Regarding this clonotype: One base away lies a much larger clone, so this may be a sequencing read error. The chain has TRBV7-2 and TRBJ1-6; 7 bases are shared with TRBD1. V was pared by 4 bases and J by 7 bases, with 10 bases of the junction left unmatched. Per the germline V gene, CDR1 is SGHTA and CDR2 is FQGNSA. CDR3 size: 16 residues. The CDR3 nucleotides read TGTGCCAGCAGCTCTCAGACAGGGCTGAGAAATTCACCCCTCCACTTT. Translated, it gives CASSSQTGLRNSPLHF.